Shown below are 18 T cell receptor beta chains from a single sample sequenced in a study of T cells in Graves' hyperthyroidism and ophthalmopathy. TCR beta CDR3 sequences were amplified from RNA transcripts. The HTBI primer set was used in a first-round RT-PCR of the TCR CDR3. Each CDR3 protein is one row after TCRdb ran MiXCR on the multiplex PCR reads. The sample records around 350,000 distinct CDR3 sequences, roughly 19% being singletons. The sequencing input was blood. The receptors were sampled from a woman younger than 30 with Graves' hyperthyroidism.

This clonotype was observed a few times. The chain is built from TRBV2 and TRBJ1-2, with D uncertain. V was shortened by 5 bases and J by 7 bases, with 14 bases between the two germline ends. The CDR3 is 13 residues long. The germline gives CDR1 SNHLY, CDR2 FYNNEI. CDR3 DNA sequence: TGTGCCAGCAGTTGGGCGGGTGGGTCTGGCTACACCTTC. Translated: CASSWAGGSGYTF.

V gene TRBV28 combines with J gene TRBJ2-7; 12 bases fit TRBD2. This CDR3 comprises 15 residues. Germline CDR1 MDHEN, CDR2 SYDVKM. The trim removed 3 bases at V and 4 bases at J, leaving 4 bases unmatched. The CDR3, as DNA: TGTGCCAGCAGTTTCCGACTAGCGGGAGAATACGAGCAGTACTTC. It specifies CASSFRLAGEYEQYF. Using reference TRBV28 and TRBJ2-7 for the parts outside the CDR3, the full variable domain is DVKVTQSSRYLVKRTGEKVFLECVQDMDHENMFWYRQDPGLGLRLIYFSYDVKMKEKGDIPEGYSVSREKKERFSLILESASTNQTSMYLCASSFRLAGEYEQYFGPGTRLTVT.

This clonotype was seen repeatedly, ten times or more. The chain carries TRBV27 and TRBJ1-1; the D gene is possibly TRBD1 (6 bases). V shed 1 base and J shed 1 base, with 19 bases lying between them. This CDR3 has 18 amino acids. Germline V gene sequence: CDR1 MNHEY, CDR2 SMNVEV (reference sequence). CDR3 residues: CASSLFSLGRGANTEAFF. The CDR3 DNA sequence: TGTGCCAGCAGTTTATTTTCACTTGGACGGGGGGCGAACACTGAAGCTTTCTTT.

This chain joins TRBV12-3 or TRBV12-4 and TRBJ1-2; D unresolved. V was cut by 2 bases and J by 7 bases, with 11 bases left in between. CDR3 length equals 13 residues. CDR3 nucleotide sequence: TGTGCCAGCAGTTTAAAGAGAGAGGGTGGCTACACCTTC. Amino acid sequence: CASSLKREGGYTF.

This clonotype appeared many times. This chain joins TRBV7-3 and TRBJ2-5; tentatively, D is TRBD1 (7 bases). Germline V CDR1 and CDR2: SGHTA, FQGTGA. With 5 bases removed from V and 5 bases from J, the gap between germline ends came to 18 bases. This CDR3 region has 15 residues. The CDR3, as DNA: TGTGCCAGCAGCCTAGGGGGCGGGGTCCGCGAGACCCAGTACTTC. This encodes CASSLGGGVRETQYF. Supplemented by reference TRBV7-3 and TRBJ2-5, the full variable domain reads GAGVSQTPSNKVTEKGKYVELRCDPISGHTALYWYRQSLGQGPEFLIYFQGTGAADDSGLPNDRFFAVRPEGSVSTLKIQRTERGDSAVYLCASSLGGGVRETQYFGPGTRLLVL.

This clonotype was observed at least ten times. The V gene is TRBV10-3, the J gene TRBJ1-1; 7 positions agree with TRBD1. CDR3 length: 16 amino acids. The germline CDR1 and CDR2 sequences are ENHRY and SYGVKD. Trimming took 6 bases from V and 6 from J; bases not matched to a gene: 16. CDR3 protein: CAIRVAFDREDSEAFF. CDR3 in DNA: TGTGCCATCAGGGTTGCCTTTGACAGGGAGGACTCTGAAGCTTTCTTT.

The V and J genes are TRBV12-3 or TRBV12-4 and TRBJ2-5; no firm D call. V was clipped by 4 bases and J by 5 bases, with 8 bases between them. The CDR3 is 12 residues long. The CDR3 is CASSSNSETQYF. CDR3 DNA sequence: TGTGCCAGCAGTTCCAATTCGGAGACCCAGTACTTC.

This clonotype came up many times. V gene TRBV7-8 combines with J gene TRBJ1-5; 7 nucleotides match TRBD1. The junction had 6 bases not matched to a gene; V was cut back by 4 bases and J by 3 bases. Germline CDR1 and CDR2: SGHVS and FQNEAQ. CDR3 length: 15 residues. CDR3 nucleotide sequence: TGTGCCAGCAGCTACGACAGGGTAAACAATCAGCCCCAGCATTTT. This encodes CASSYDRVNNQPQHF.

V and J are TRBV12-3 or TRBV12-4 and TRBJ2-7; D not certain. The CDR3 has 11 residues. The V end was cut by 6 bases, the J end by 5 bases, with 8 bases between. The CDR3 loop is CASRLRHEQYF. The CDR3 region has the DNA TGTGCCAGCAGGCTGAGACACGAGCAGTACTTC.

This clonotype was seen many times. This chain uses TRBV19 with TRBJ1-2; TRBD1 aligns across 7 bases. The CDR3 covers 12 residues. J was trimmed by 8 bases and V by 10 bases; bases with no gene match: 10. The germline CDR1 and CDR2 sequences are LNHDA and SQIVND (reference sequence). In DNA, the CDR3 is TGTGCCATTTGGACAGGCGCCCAAGGCTACACCTTC. Translated: CAIWTGAQGYTF.

This clonotype appeared many times. This sequence joins TRBV12-3 or TRBV12-4 and TRBJ1-2; maybe TRBD1 (5 bases). With 5 bases removed from V and 4 bases from J, the gap between germline ends came to 14 bases. The CDR3 loop spans 14 amino acids. This CDR3 is CASSISGTGYGYTF. The DNA for the CDR3 is TGTGCCAGCAGTATCTCCGGGACGGGCTATGGCTACACCTTC.

The chain carries TRBV6-5 and TRBJ1-1, with a tentative D call TRBD1 (6 bases). Germline loops: CDR1 MNHEY, CDR2 SVGAGI. This CDR3 has 15 amino acids. The V gene lost 0 bases and the J gene lost 4 bases, with 12 bases spanning the gap. Here the CDR3 reads CASSYSTGFGTEAFF. The CDR3 DNA reads TGTGCCAGCAGTTACTCTACAGGGTTTGGCACTGAAGCTTTCTTT.

This clonotype was counted many times. The V and J genes are TRBV10-1 and TRBJ2-2; 12 bases match TRBD2. The CDR3 loop spans 15 amino acids. Trimming removed 5 bases from V and 6 bases from J; junction bases left unmatched: 4. Germline V lookup: CDR1 WNHNN, CDR2 SYGVQD (reference sequence). CDR3 amino acids: CASSYGLAGPGELFF. DNA for the CDR3: TGCGCCAGCAGTTACGGACTAGCGGGGCCCGGGGAGCTGTTTTTT.

This clonotype was picked up many times. This sequence joins TRBV6-1 and TRBJ2-7; D not certain. The CDR3 runs 11 residues. Germline V lookup: CDR1 MNHNS, CDR2 SASEGT. Trimming removed 7 bases at V and 9 bases at J, with 13 bases between. The CDR3 DNA sequence: TGTGCCAGCAAGAAGATAGGTCGGCAGTACTTC. It encodes CASKKIGRQYF.

The chain combines TRBV11-1 with TRBJ1-2, with D possibly TRBD1 on 6 matching bases. Per germline, CDR1 SGHAT and CDR2 FQDESV (reference sequence). Trimming cost V 5 bases and J 6 bases, with 16 bases left between them. The CDR3 length is 14 residues. The CDR3: CASSPSEGDNGYTF. Here the CDR3 DNA reads TGTGCCAGCAGCCCCAGCGAGGGGGACAATGGCTACACCTTC.

This clonotype was recorded many times. The rearrangement links TRBV4-2 to TRBJ1-5; D uncertain. V was clipped by 3 bases and J by 2 bases, with 11 bases between them. Germline CDR1 is LGHNA and CDR2 is YNFKEQ. This CDR3 has 15 amino acids. Here the CDR3 DNA reads TGTGCCAGCAGCCAGGGGAGTGGGGGCAATCAGCCCCAGCATTTT. Translated: CASSQGSGGNQPQHF.

With regard to this clonotype: Possible read error: a much larger clone is one base away. V gene TRBV30 combines with J gene TRBJ2-7, with a weak D call TRBD2 (6 bases). This CDR3 region has 12 residues. From germline, CDR1 is GTSNPN and CDR2 SVGIG (reference sequence). The CDR3 region is CACLTDYYEQCF. CDR3 bases: TGTGCCTGTCTGACGGACTACTACGAGCAGTGCTTC.

The sample holds many counts of this clonotype. The rearrangement joins TRBV20-1 to TRBJ1-2; D unresolved. This CDR3 has 14 residues. CDR1 is DFQATT and CDR2 is SNEGSKA in the germline V gene (reference sequence). With 1 base removed from V and 8 bases from J, the gap between germline ends came to 17 bases. The CDR3 coding sequence is TGCAGTGCTAGAGGGTATTTGGAGAATAGCGGCTACACCTTC. Residues: CSARGYLENSGYTF.